The sequence of this T cell receptor beta chain was determined in a study of blood T cell repertoires in COVID-19. On the study more broadly: The United States, Italy and Spain were the sources of the acute and convalescent COVID-19 samples. T cells, B-cell-depleted T cells, or PBMCs supplied cDNA or gDNA.

CDR3 length: 13 residues. Germline V gives CDR1 MDHEN, CDR2 SYDVKM. Comment on this clone: One end of the junction is discordant with germline, which a read error may explain.

The assay was immunoSEQ multiplex PCR, and TCRdb's table has in-frame clones only and misses some. The profile shows some 180,000 clones, more than 80% of them singletons. The specimen sequenced was peripheral blood. The receptor was isolated from a woman aged 55-70 years with acute or convalescent COVID-19. The chain has TRBV28 and TRBJ1-4, with D maybe TRBD1 (6 bases). For the CDR3, the DNA is TGTGCCAGCAGTTTATACCGACAGGCCCTTCCTTCATTT. Translation gives CASSLYRQALPSF.